A single sample gave rise to the 11 T cell receptor beta chains below, sequenced in a study of pediatric ulcerative colitis. The repertoire was sequenced with immunoSEQ multiplex PCR; TCRdb's copy has only in-frame clones and lacks some. The data contain some 57,000 clones, 87% of them singletons. The sequencing sample was made of blood. The source is a boy aged 10-17 years who was a control in a study of pediatric ulcerative colitis.

The chain has TRBV14 and TRBJ1-5; D is possibly TRBD1 (5 bases). CDR1 and CDR2 from the germline V gene are SGHDN and FVKESK. CDR3 size: 16 residues. Trimming stripped 1 base from V and 1 base from J, with 11 bases between. CDR3 region: CASSQGLGGSNQPQHF. In DNA, the CDR3 is TGTGCCAGCAGCCAAGGGCTCGGGGGGAGCAATCAGCCCCAGCATTTT.

The rearrangement uses TRBV7-6 and TRBJ2-7; 7 nucleotides match TRBD2. The CDR3 is made up of 15 amino acids. Per germline, CDR1 SGHVS and CDR2 FNYEAQ. J lost 1 base, V lost 5 bases, and 8 bases had no gene match. The CDR3 nucleotides are TGTGCCAGCAGCCCCTTGCCTAGCGGTTCCTACGAGCAGTACTTC. This gives the protein CASSPLPSGSYEQYF.

The chain joins TRBV27 to TRBJ2-3; 12 nucleotides match TRBD2. The length of the CDR3 is 16 residues. Trimming at V came to 1 base and at J to 7 bases, leaving 6 bases not matched to a gene. Germline CDR1 reads MNHEY; CDR2 reads SMNVEV (reference sequence). Here the CDR3 reads CASSLFLAGGPYTQYF. Written as DNA, the CDR3 is TGTGCCAGCAGTTTATTCCTAGCGGGGGGGCCTTATACGCAGTATTTT.

A word on this clone: The germline gene is not matched at one end of the junction; a read error may be the cause. The chain recombines TRBV7-7 with TRBJ2-2, with 10 bases aligning to TRBD2. The CDR3 sequence is 16 residues long. Germline CDR1 SSHAT, CDR2 FNYEAQ (reference sequence). The CDR3 loop is CASSPNLAGDTGELFF. CDR3 coding DNA: TGTGCTAGCAGCCCGAACCTAGCGGGAGACACCGGGGAGCTGTTTTTT.

The chain has TRBV7-2 and TRBJ2-3; 8 nucleotides line up with TRBD2. V shed 6 bases and J 1 base; nucleotides not matched to a gene: 6. The CDR3 has 15 residues. Germline V lookup: CDR1 SGHTA, CDR2 FQGNSA. DNA of the CDR3: TGTGCCAGCAGTCGGGGGGGACTAGGCACAGATACGCAGTATTTT. Its translation: CASSRGGLGTDTQYF.

The chain employs TRBV11-2 and TRBJ1-4; no definite D call. Trimming stripped 6 bases from V and 5 bases from J, with 22 bases between. The length of the CDR3 is 17 residues. The germline V gene encodes CDR1 SGHAT and CDR2 FQNNGV. CDR3 coding DNA: TGTGCCAGCAGTCGAGAAGGCGTACTATCCTTAAATGAAAAACTGTTTTTT. It encodes CASSREGVLSLNEKLFF.

This chain connects TRBV18 to TRBJ2-5; TRBD2 is a possible D gene (6 bases). Trimming shortened V by 4 bases and J by 1 base, and 7 bases separated the two germline ends. Germline assignment: CDR1 KGHSH and CDR2 LQKENI. The CDR3 extends over 13 amino acids. The CDR3: CASSRDFQETQYF. CDR3 DNA sequence: TGTGCCAGCTCACGGGACTTCCAAGAGACCCAGTACTTC.

This clone was counted a few times. The chain recombines TRBV29-1 with TRBJ1-5; TRBD1 agrees at 8 bases. The junction had 8 bases not matched to a gene; V was cut back by 6 bases and J by 7 bases. The germline V gene has CDR1 SQVTM and CDR2 ANQGSEA. The CDR3 contains 13 residues. The CDR3 nucleotides read TGCAGCGTCGAGGGACAGGCTGGACAGCCCCAGCATTTT. Translation: CSVEGQAGQPQHF.

This chain joins TRBV29-1 and TRBJ2-1; 10 bases map to TRBD1. The CDR3 loop spans 15 amino acids. V trimming: 5 bases; J trimming: 6 bases; junction bases outside the gene matches: 10. Germline V lookup: CDR1 SQVTM, CDR2 ANQGSEA. This CDR3 is CSVRRRDRGANEQFF. The DNA of the CDR3 is TGCAGCGTTCGACGCCGGGACAGGGGAGCCAATGAGCAGTTCTTC.

The CDR3 nucleotides read TGCGCCAGCAGCCCCGGACAGGGGGCGTCCGAGCAGTACTTC. Protein product: CASSPGQGASEQYF. The chain recombines TRBV5-1 with TRBJ2-7; 11 positions agree with TRBD1. Germline V lookup: CDR1 SGHRS, CDR2 YFSETQ. This CDR3 contains 14 residues. V trimming: 4 bases; J trimming: 6 bases; junction bases outside the gene matches: 6. Filled out from reference TRBV5-1 and TRBJ2-7, the complete variable domain reads KAGVTQTPRYLIKTRGQQVTLSCSPISGHRSVSWYQQTPGQGLQFLFEYFSETQRNKGNFPGRFSGRQFSNSRSEMNVSTLELGDSALYLCASSPGQGASEQYFGPGTRLTVT.

This chain links TRBV19 with TRBJ2-7; D is ambiguous. With 3 bases removed from V and 2 bases from J, the gap between germline ends came to 11 bases. This CDR3 region has 14 residues. Germline loops: CDR1 LNHDA, CDR2 SQIVND (reference sequence). CDR3 residues: CASSIGLVTYEQYF. CDR3 sequence (DNA): TGTGCCAGTAGTATCGGATTAGTAACCTACGAGCAGTACTTC.